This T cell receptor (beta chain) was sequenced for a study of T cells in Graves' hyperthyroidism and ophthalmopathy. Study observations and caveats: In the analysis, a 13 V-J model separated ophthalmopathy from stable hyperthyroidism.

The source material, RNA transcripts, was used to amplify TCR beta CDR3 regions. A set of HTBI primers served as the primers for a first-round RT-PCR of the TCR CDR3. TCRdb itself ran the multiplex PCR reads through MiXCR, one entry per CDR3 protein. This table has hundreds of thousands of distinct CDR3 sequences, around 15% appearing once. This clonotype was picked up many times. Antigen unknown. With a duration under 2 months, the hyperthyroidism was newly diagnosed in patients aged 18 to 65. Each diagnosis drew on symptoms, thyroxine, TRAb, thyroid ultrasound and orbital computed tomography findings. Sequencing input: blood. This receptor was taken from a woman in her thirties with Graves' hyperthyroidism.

CDR3 nucleotide sequence: TGTGCCAGCCACACCTTGTCGTACGAGCAGTACTTC. This translates into CASHTLSYEQYF. V usage is TRBV28 and J usage is TRBJ2-7; D call uncertain. The V and J ends lost 8 bases and 4 bases respectively, with 12 bases between them. Germline values: CDR1 MDHEN, CDR2 SYDVKM. The CDR3 sequence is 12 residues long.